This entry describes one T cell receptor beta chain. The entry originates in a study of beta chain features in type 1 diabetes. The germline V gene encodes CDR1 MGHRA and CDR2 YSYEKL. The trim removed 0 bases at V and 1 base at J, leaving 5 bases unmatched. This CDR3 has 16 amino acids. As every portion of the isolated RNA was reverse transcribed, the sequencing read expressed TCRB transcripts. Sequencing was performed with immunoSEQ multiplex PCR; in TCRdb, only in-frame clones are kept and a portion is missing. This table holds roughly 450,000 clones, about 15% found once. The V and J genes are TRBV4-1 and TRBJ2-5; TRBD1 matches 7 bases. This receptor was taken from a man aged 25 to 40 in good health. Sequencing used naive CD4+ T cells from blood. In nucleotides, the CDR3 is TGCGCCAGCAGCCAAGATGGGACAGCGCCCCAAGAGACCCAGTACTTC. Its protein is CASSQDGTAPQETQYF.